This T cell receptor beta chain was identified during a study of early T cells in non-severe SARS-CoV-2 infection. Study-level background: Chains stayed unpaired after sequencing of bulk RNA from unsorted whole blood.

The CDR3 runs to 10 residues. With 3 bases removed from V and 10 bases from J, the gap between germline ends came to 5 bases. Germline lookup yields CDR1 KGHSH and CDR2 LQKENI. Overall study findings and caveats: Anti-spike CD8 responses were favored in VDJdb matching, and private and CD4 specificities were missed.

Unique molecular identifiers (one per individual cDNA molecule) were attached. A single record per CDR3 protein comes from TCRdb applying MiXCR to the 5' RACE reads. The table lists some 67,000 distinct CDR3 sequences, 13% of them singletons. This clonotype was seen only a few times. Antigen unknown. V gene TRBV18 combines with J gene TRBJ2-3; D gene uncertain. The receptor was derived from an adult who was a healthcare worker with PCR-confirmed SARS-CoV-2 infection or an uninfected control (not recorded which). Material: whole blood. CDR3 DNA sequence: TGTGCCAGCTCACCTAGCCCGCAGTATTTT. Encoded protein: CASSPSPQYF.